This T cell receptor beta chain comes out of a study of blood T cell repertoires in COVID-19. Only one count was recorded for this clone. Under the authors' procedure: The authors estimated nucleated cell counts from reference gene primer amplification. The method was immunoSEQ multiplex PCR; TCRdb's version includes in-frame clones alone and lacks a portion of them. The V and J calls and clone size are taken from that table; D and trimming were inferred from the DNA. The repertoire holds about 440,000 clones, with nearly 90% as singletons. CDR1 and CDR2 (germline): PRHDT, FYEKMQ (reference sequence). The length of the CDR3 is 15 residues. V was clipped by 1 base and J by 7 bases, with 11 bases between them.

Source material: PBMCs or T cells enriched from blood (not recorded which). The source of this sequence is a young woman with acute COVID-19. The chain employs TRBV13 and TRBJ1-6, with D unclear. The CDR3 region is CASSLVGRKNSPLHF. The CDR3 DNA follows: TGTGCCAGCAGCTTAGTGGGGAGGAAGAATTCACCCCTCCACTTT.